Below, 30 T cell receptor beta chains from the same sample are listed, as sequenced in a study of blood T cell repertoires in COVID-19. Using immunoSEQ multiplex PCR, the repertoire was profiled, and TCRdb retains in-frame clones only, with some absent. The repertoire has a few hundred thousand clones, about 89% of them found once; the top ten carry approximately 9.4%. The sequencing sample was made of peripheral blood. All receptors derive from a man aged 35-49 years who had recovered from COVID-19.

This clone was seen a single time. V is TRBV5-4 and J is TRBJ2-5; 8 bases fit TRBD2. J lost 5 bases, V lost 1 base, and 7 bases had no gene match. The germline V gene has CDR1 SGHNT and CDR2 YYREEE (reference sequence). The CDR3 sequence is 15 residues long. This CDR3 reads CASSLSGGAGETQYF. CDR3 bases: TGTGCCAGCAGCTTGTCGGGGGGGGCAGGGGAGACCCAGTACTTC. Looking up the rest from reference TRBV5-4 and TRBJ2-5 gives the full variable domain: ETGVTQSPTHLIKTRGQQVTLRCSSQSGHNTVSWYQQALGQGPQFIFQYYREEENGRGNFPPRFSGLQFPNYSSELNVNALELDDSALYLCASSLSGGAGETQYFGPGTRLLVL.

The chain employs TRBV6-2 or TRBV6-3 and TRBJ2-4, with D unclear. Germline CDR1 is MNHEY and CDR2 is SVGEGT. V was cut by 4 bases and J by 1 base, with 11 bases left in between. The CDR3 is 15 residues long. CDR3 amino acids: CASSFDREAKNIQYF. CDR3 DNA sequence: TGTGCCAGCAGTTTTGATCGAGAGGCCAAAAACATTCAGTACTTC.

The chain carries TRBV4-2 and TRBJ1-1, with D perhaps TRBD1 (6 bases). This CDR3 comprises 14 residues. The V end was cut by 6 bases, the J end by 1 base, with 12 bases between. CDR1 and CDR2 from the germline V gene are LGHNA and YNFKEQ. The CDR3 protein is CASRLGGGNTEAFF. For the CDR3, the DNA is TGTGCCAGCAGACTAGGGGGGGGGAACACTGAAGCTTTCTTT.

The chain is built from TRBV9 and TRBJ2-2; perhaps TRBD1 as D (7 bases). This CDR3 comprises 17 residues. The V gene lost 0 bases and the J gene lost 6 bases, with 18 bases spanning the gap. CDR1 is SGDLS, CDR2 YYNGEE, per germline. The CDR3 coding sequence is TGTGCCAGCAGCGTAGTAGGAGGGGGCGCATCGGCCGGGGAGCTGTTTTTT. This encodes CASSVVGGGASAGELFF.

The chain uses TRBV11-2 and TRBJ2-2; a possible D gene is TRBD1 (5 bases). The germline gives CDR1 SGHAT, CDR2 FQNNGV. Trimming cost V 8 bases and J 3 bases, with 16 bases left between them. The length of the CDR3 is 15 residues. CDR3 DNA: TGTGCCAGCGGTACCCCAGGGTTCGACACCGGGGAGCTGTTTTTT. Its translation: CASGTPGFDTGELFF.

The rearrangement uses TRBV6-4 and TRBJ1-5; 10 bases match TRBD1. Germline CDR1 MRHNA, CDR2 SNTAGT. This CDR3 contains 18 residues. The V and J ends lost 6 bases and 0 bases, in that order; junction bases with no gene match: 11. This chain's CDR3 is CASRGRDRGFDSNQPQHF. The DNA for the CDR3 is TGTGCCAGCAGGGGCCGGGACAGGGGATTTGATAGCAATCAGCCCCAGCATTTT.

V usage is TRBV7-9 and J usage is TRBJ1-1; 7 nucleotides match TRBD1. The CDR3 contains 15 residues. The V gene's germline CDR1 is SEHNR and CDR2 FQNEAQ (reference sequence). V lost 5 bases and J lost 2; bases outside the gene matches: 8. CDR3 DNA: TGTGCCAGCAGCCAAAAAGGGACAGTTAACACTGAAGCTTTCTTT. Translation gives CASSQKGTVNTEAFF.

CDR3 in DNA: TGTGCCAGTAGTATAGACTACGTCTCAGAGCAGTACTTC. It codes for CASSIDYVSEQYF. V is TRBV19 and J is TRBJ2-7; D remains unclear. This CDR3 has 13 residues. Trimming stripped 0 bases from V and 7 bases from J, with 10 bases between. Per the germline V gene, CDR1 is LNHDA and CDR2 is SQIVND (reference sequence).

This clone was seen just once. The chain joins TRBV7-9 to TRBJ1-1, with TRBD1 matching 9 bases. The germline gives CDR1 SEHNR, CDR2 FQNEAQ (reference sequence). Trimming removed 11 bases from V and 9 bases from J; junction bases left unmatched: 4. The CDR3 length is 10 residues. The CDR3 region has the DNA TGTGCCTGTGGGACAGGGAAAGCTTTCTTT. Translated, it gives CACGTGKAFF.

CDR3: CASRVAANTEAFF. CDR3 coding DNA: TGTGCCAGCAGAGTTGCGGCCAACACTGAAGCTTTCTTT. This chain uses TRBV12-3 or TRBV12-4 with TRBJ1-1; D is undetermined. V was cut by 6 bases and J by 2 bases, with 10 bases left in between. This CDR3 is built from 13 residues.

This chain links TRBV14 with TRBJ2-1; maybe TRBD2 (7 bases). In germline, CDR1 is SGHDN, CDR2 FVKESK. V lost 4 bases and J 8 bases, leaving 21 bases between the germline ends. The CDR3 length is 16 residues. CDR3: CASSPRGAGFVDEQFF. CDR3 DNA: TGTGCCAGCAGCCCCCGGGGGGCGGGCTTTGTTGATGAGCAGTTCTTC.

The V gene is TRBV28, the J gene TRBJ1-5; D possibly corresponds to TRBD1 (5 bases). Germline values: CDR1 MDHEN, CDR2 SYDVKM. Trimming removed 4 bases at V and 1 base at J, with 20 bases between. The CDR3 has 18 residues. CDR3 nucleotides: TGTGCCAGCAGTTCTCAGATTGGGGGGGGAATGAGCAATCAGCCCCAGCATTTT. This encodes CASSSQIGGGMSNQPQHF.

This clone has a single count. V and J are TRBV27 and TRBJ2-6; D call uncertain. Germline-derived CDR1 and CDR2 are MNHEY and SMNVEV (reference sequence). V gave up 6 bases and J gave up 2 bases, with 11 bases separating them. The CDR3 runs to 15 residues. CDR3 residues: CASSLSGPGANVLTF. CDR3 in DNA: TGTGCCAGCAGCCTCTCAGGTCCTGGGGCCAACGTCCTGACTTTC.

The genes are TRBV19 and TRBJ2-3, with 11 bases lining up with TRBD1. Germline CDR1 LNHDA, CDR2 SQIVND (reference sequence). The CDR3 totals 16 residues. V lost 9 bases to trimming and J lost 8 bases; unmatched junction nucleotides: 16. The CDR3 DNA sequence: TGTGCCAGGACCCGGTTCCGGGACAGGGGGAGCGGTACGCAGTATTTT. This gives the protein CARTRFRDRGSGTQYF.

The J gene is TRBJ2-2, the V gene TRBV9; TRBD2 agrees at 8 bases. CDR1 and CDR2 from the germline V gene are SGDLS and YYNGEE. The CDR3 consists of 18 residues. V was clipped by 0 bases and J by 0 bases; unmatched bases: 7. The CDR3 here is CASSVGGGAGANTGELFF. The CDR3 DNA is TGTGCCAGCAGCGTAGGAGGAGGAGCGGGAGCGAACACCGGGGAGCTGTTTTTT. The complete variable domain, with remaining parts taken from reference TRBV9 and TRBJ2-2, reads DSGVTQTPKHLITATGQRVTLRCSPRSGDLSVYWYQQSLDQGLQFLIQYYNGEERAKGNILERFSAQQFPDLHSELNLSSLELGDSALYFCASSVGGGAGANTGELFFGEGSRLTVL.

The V call is TRBV6-5, the J call TRBJ1-2, with 8 positions matching TRBD1. V shed 4 bases, J shed 7 bases, and the junction held 5 bases outside the gene matches. CDR1 and CDR2 (germline): MNHEY, SVGAGI. The CDR3 loop spans 13 amino acids. CDR3 coding DNA: TGTGCCAGCAGTTTGGGGACAGGCCTTGGCTACACCTTC. Its protein is CASSLGTGLGYTF.

The chain uses TRBV10-3 and TRBJ1-6; TRBD1 matches at 7 bases. After removal of 2 bases from V and 5 bases from J, the junction contained 9 bases not matched to a gene. Germline V lookup: CDR1 ENHRY, CDR2 SYGVKD. This CDR3 comprises 17 residues. The CDR3 reads CAISEERQGGNNSPLHF. The CDR3 nucleotides read TGTGCCATCAGTGAGGAGAGACAGGGTGGTAATAATTCACCCCTCCACTTT.

The chain has TRBV10-1 and TRBJ2-1; TRBD1 matches 10 bases. The CDR3 runs to 16 residues. The ends lost 5 bases at V and 6 bases at J; junction bases unmatched: 10. CDR1 is WNHNN and CDR2 is SYGVQD in the germline V gene (reference sequence). The CDR3 spells CASSFGQGVLTNEQFF. The CDR3 nucleotides read TGCGCCAGCAGTTTTGGACAGGGGGTCCTAACCAATGAGCAGTTCTTC.

V is TRBV5-1 and J is TRBJ1-4, with D possibly being TRBD1 (5 bases). V gave up 7 bases and J gave up 10 bases, with 17 bases separating them. The length of the CDR3 is 13 residues. Germline V lookup: CDR1 SGHRS, CDR2 YFSETQ. The CDR3 protein is CASRIRGDGKLFF. The CDR3 DNA reads TGCGCCAGCCGAATTCGGGGGGACGGAAAACTGTTTTTT.

V and J are TRBV7-3 and TRBJ2-2; D remains ambiguous. The length of the CDR3 is 12 residues. V was clipped by 4 bases and J by 6 bases, with 6 bases between them. Germline V gene sequence: CDR1 SGHTA, CDR2 FQGTGA. CDR3 sequence (DNA): TGTGCCAGCAGCTCCCGGGCCGGGGAGCTGTTTTTT. Residues: CASSSRAGELFF.

The chain recombines TRBV10-1 with TRBJ2-7; 8 bases are a match to TRBD2. The CDR3 loop spans 14 amino acids. The V segment lost 11 bases and the J segment 9 bases; nucleotides outside the gene matches: 18. Germline-derived CDR1 and CDR2 are WNHNN and SYGVQD (reference sequence). This CDR3 reads CAGFRGGSGCGQYF. CDR3 DNA: TGCGCCGGTTTTCGCGGGGGGTCTGGTTGCGGGCAGTACTTC.

The rearrangement uses TRBV15 and TRBJ1-5; D uncertain. V lost 0 bases, J lost 4 bases, and 10 bases lay in between. The germline gives CDR1 LNHNV, CDR2 YYDKDF (reference sequence). CDR3 size: 15 residues. The CDR3 bases are TGTGCCACCAGCAGAGAGAGGGCTGGGAATCAGCCCCAGCATTTT. Amino acid sequence: CATSRERAGNQPQHF.

This clone has just one count. V and J are TRBV27 and TRBJ2-7; D might be TRBD2 (6 bases). Trimming removed 5 bases at V and 6 bases at J, with 17 bases between. Germline V gives CDR1 MNHEY, CDR2 SMNVEV (reference sequence). The CDR3 is 14 amino acids. CDR3 sequence: CASSRTTLFGEQYF. CDR3 nucleotide sequence: TGTGCCAGCAGTCGGACTACTCTTTTCGGCGAGCAGTACTTC.

J is TRBJ1-2 and V is TRBV7-8; a weak D match, TRBD1 (6 bases). The CDR3 spans 14 residues. V was shortened by 4 bases and J by 1 base, with 10 bases between the two germline ends. The germline gives CDR1 SGHVS, CDR2 FQNEAQ. The CDR3 DNA follows: TGTGCCAGCAGCTCGACAGGATTTAACTATGGCTACACCTTC. This translates into CASSSTGFNYGYTF.

The chain carries TRBV29-1 and TRBJ2-7, with no clear D. The CDR3 contains 14 residues. Trimming took off 2 bases at V and 2 bases at J, with 13 bases between the two ends. Germline loops: CDR1 SQVTM, CDR2 ANQGSEA. The CDR3 nucleotides read TGCAGCGTTGAACCTGCGGTGATCCCCTACGAGCAGTACTTC. As protein: CSVEPAVIPYEQYF.

V is TRBV27 and J is TRBJ2-2; possible D gene TRBD1, 6 bases. Trimming took off 6 bases at V and 4 bases at J, with 9 bases between the two ends. This CDR3 region has 13 residues. Germline CDR1 is MNHEY and CDR2 is SMNVEV (reference sequence). The CDR3 DNA reads as TGTGCCAGCAGGCCCAGGGGCACCGGGGAGCTGTTTTTT. Amino acids: CASRPRGTGELFF.

The chain has TRBV10-1 and TRBJ1-1, with D unresolved. The CDR3 sequence is 15 residues long. Germline V lookup: CDR1 WNHNN, CDR2 SYGVQD (reference sequence). V dropped 4 bases and J dropped 1 base, with 13 bases sitting between them. The DNA of the CDR3 is TGCGCCAGCAGTGTAGACCCCGGCGGGAACACTGAAGCTTTCTTT. This encodes CASSVDPGGNTEAFF.

The CDR3 region is CASSRESFFKQYF. The CDR3, as DNA: TGTGCCAGCAGTAGGGAGTCCTTTTTTAAGCAGTACTTC. The chain has TRBV3-1 (or the pseudogene TRBV3-2) and TRBJ2-7, with D possibly being TRBD2 (5 bases). Germline loops: CDR1 LGHDT, CDR2 YNNKEL (reference sequence). The germline V and J ends were trimmed by 6 bases and 8 bases, with 17 bases remaining between them. The CDR3 has 13 amino acids.

The rearrangement uses TRBV9 and TRBJ2-7; TRBD1 agrees at 7 bases. V shed 0 bases, J shed 2 bases, and the junction held 5 bases outside the gene matches. The CDR3 has 15 amino acids. Germline V CDR1 and CDR2: SGDLS, YYNGEE. The CDR3 spells CASSVGTGRTYEQYF. Written as DNA, the CDR3 is TGTGCCAGCAGCGTAGGGACAGGCCGCACCTACGAGCAGTACTTC.

The genes are TRBV19 and TRBJ1-1, with TRBD1 identical over 7 bases. V gave up 7 bases and J gave up 3 bases; unmatched junction bases: 8. The CDR3 consists of 14 residues. Germline V gene sequence: CDR1 LNHDA, CDR2 SQIVND (reference sequence). The CDR3 DNA follows: TGTGCCAGTACCCTGCAGCAGGGGGACACTGAAGCTTTCTTT. It codes for CASTLQQGDTEAFF.